The 30 T cell receptor beta chains given below trace back to one sample, sequenced in a study of T cell responses to AZD1222 COVID-19 vaccine. The table came from immunoSEQ multiplex PCR; TCRdb's copy has only in-frame clones and leaves some out. The table includes around 170,000 clones, roughly 91% detected once. The material was peripheral blood, obtained 28 days after the second AZD1222 dose. The receptor source for this set is an adult who received the AZD1222 COVID-19 vaccine.

The gene calls are TRBV5-1 and TRBJ2-7; 7 positions agree with TRBD1. With 4 bases clipped from V and 2 bases from J, the junction kept 9 bases outside the gene matches. This CDR3 region has 15 residues. Germline CDR1 reads SGHRS; CDR2 reads YFSETQ. CDR3 nucleotide sequence: TGCGCCAGCAGCCCGCCCGGGACAGCTACCTACGAGCAGTACTTC. This gives the protein CASSPPGTATYEQYF.

This chain connects TRBV7-2 to TRBJ2-1; 9 bases are shared with TRBD2. Germline assignment: CDR1 SGHTA and CDR2 FQGNSA. This CDR3 contains 15 residues. V lost 1 base to trimming and J lost 8 bases; unmatched junction nucleotides: 6. The DNA of the CDR3 is TGTGCCAGCAGCTTAGGCGCGGGGGGGCTCGATGAGCAGTTCTTC. Its translation is CASSLGAGGLDEQFF.

The chain links TRBV5-1 to TRBJ2-7; D unclear. CDR3 size: 14 residues. V lost 0 bases, J lost 3 bases, and 10 bases lay in between. Germline CDR1 and CDR2: SGHRS and YFSETQ. CDR3 residues: CASSLERWNYEQYF. The CDR3 nucleotides read TGCGCCAGCAGCTTGGAGCGCTGGAACTACGAGCAGTACTTC.

The V call is TRBV23-1, the J call TRBJ1-3; possibly TRBD1 for D (5 bases). TRBV23-1 is reported as an ORF; its role is uncertain. V lost 3 bases and J 4 bases, leaving 22 bases between the germline ends. The CDR3 is 18 residues long. DNA for the CDR3: TGCGCCAGCAGTCACCGCCTCGGGACCCCAGAGTCCGGAAACACCATATATTTT. This translates into CASSHRLGTPESGNTIYF.

The chain couples TRBV5-1 to TRBJ2-5, with 12 bases lining up with TRBD2. The CDR3 spans 16 residues. The V gene's germline CDR1 is SGHRS and CDR2 YFSETQ. V shed 4 bases, J shed 2 bases, and the junction held 6 bases outside the gene matches. In DNA, the CDR3 is TGCGCCAGCAGCACTGGCGGGACTAGCGGGCAAGAGACCCAGTACTTC. Protein product: CASSTGGTSGQETQYF.

The rearrangement links TRBV30 to TRBJ2-7, with 7 bases that match TRBD1. Germline lookup yields CDR1 GTSNPN and CDR2 SVGIG (reference sequence). CDR3 length: 13 amino acids. Unmatched junction bases numbered 5, after V lost 5 bases and J lost 1 base. This CDR3 reads CAWLDRLSYEQYF. CDR3 coding DNA: TGTGCCTGGCTGGACAGGTTATCCTACGAGCAGTACTTC.

The V gene is TRBV2, the J gene TRBJ1-3, with unresolved D. Between the trimmed V and J ends, which lost 5 bases and 3 bases, there was a span of 8 bases. Germline V lookup: CDR1 SNHLY, CDR2 FYNNEI. There are 13 residues in the CDR3. CDR3 sequence: CASSSGFGNTIYF. The CDR3 DNA follows: TGTGCCAGCAGTTCAGGCTTTGGAAACACCATATATTTT.

The gene calls are TRBV30 and TRBJ1-1, with D possibly TRBD1 on 5 matching bases. The germline CDR1 and CDR2 sequences are GTSNPN and SVGIG (reference sequence). V lost 0 bases, J lost 11 bases, and 16 bases lay in between. The CDR3 runs to 13 residues. The CDR3 coding sequence is TGTGCCTGGAGTGTACTAAGTCAGGGTGGGGCTTTCTTT. Its translation: CAWSVLSQGGAFF.

The gene calls are TRBV13 and TRBJ2-7; TRBD2 agrees at 10 bases. There are 13 residues in the CDR3. Per the germline V gene, CDR1 is PRHDT and CDR2 is FYEKMQ (reference sequence). Germline trimming cut 5 bases from V and 7 bases from J; bases unmatched to any gene: 5. In nucleotides, the CDR3 is TGTGCCAGCAGCCCACTAGCGGGGAGGGAGCAGTACTTC. Protein product: CASSPLAGREQYF.

This chain connects TRBV9 to TRBJ1-1; tentatively, D is TRBD1 (5 bases). Germline V gene sequence: CDR1 SGDLS, CDR2 YYNGEE. The CDR3 consists of 14 residues. Trimming stripped 4 bases from V and 3 bases from J, with 13 bases between. For the CDR3, the DNA is TGTGCCAGCAGCCAAGGGGAGTTGGACACTGAAGCTTTCTTT. This encodes CASSQGELDTEAFF. The whole variable domain, filled in from reference TRBV9 and TRBJ1-1, reads DSGVTQTPKHLITATGQRVTLRCSPRSGDLSVYWYQQSLDQGLQFLIQYYNGEERAKGNILERFSAQQFPDLHSELNLSSLELGDSALYFCASSQGELDTEAFFGQGTRLTVV.

The chain recombines TRBV30 with TRBJ1-1, with D tentatively TRBD1 (5 bases). Germline CDR1 is GTSNPN and CDR2 is SVGIG (reference sequence). The V gene lost 1 base and the J gene lost 6 bases, with 12 bases spanning the gap. This CDR3 has 13 amino acids. The CDR3 reads CAWSAPTVSEAFF. The CDR3 bases are TGTGCCTGGAGTGCCCCGACAGTTTCTGAAGCTTTCTTT.

J is TRBJ2-7 and V is TRBV10-2, with a possible D match to TRBD2 (5 bases). Germline CDR1 reads WSHSY; CDR2 reads SAAADI. The CDR3 totals 13 residues. Trimming took 6 bases from V and 0 from J, leaving 9 bases between them. CDR3 sequence: CASREGSSYEQYF. The CDR3 region has the DNA TGCGCCAGCAGAGAGGGTTCCTCCTACGAGCAGTACTTC.

This clone was counted between two and nine times. The CDR3 region has the DNA TGTGCCAGCTCACCACCGGGGTCCTACGAGCAGTACTTC. Translating gives CASSPPGSYEQYF. This chain links TRBV18 with TRBJ2-7; no firm D call. V dropped 0 bases and J dropped 1 base, with 4 bases sitting between them. CDR3 length: 13 residues. Germline CDR1 KGHSH, CDR2 LQKENI.

The rearrangement joins TRBV23-1 to TRBJ1-5, with no clear D. TRBV23-1 is an ORF, and what it does is uncertain. The V and J ends lost 9 bases and 0 bases respectively, with 15 bases between them. This CDR3 contains 15 residues. The CDR3 is CARTQEVYSNQPQHF. The CDR3 bases are TGCGCCAGAACTCAGGAGGTCTATAGCAATCAGCCCCAGCATTTT.

The chain combines TRBV12-3 or TRBV12-4 with TRBJ1-6, with D unresolved. The CDR3 loop spans 11 amino acids. Trimming left V 3 bases short and J 12 bases short, with 6 bases between. CDR3 region: CASSLTEPLHF. In DNA, the CDR3 is TGTGCCAGCAGTTTGACGGAACCCCTCCACTTT.

The V and J genes are TRBV10-3 and TRBJ1-5; D ambiguous. V was clipped by 3 bases and J by 2 bases, with 8 bases between them. CDR3 length: 14 amino acids. CDR1 is ENHRY, CDR2 SYGVKD, per germline. The DNA of the CDR3 is TGTGCCATCAGTGAATCCGGGGGCAATCAGCCCCAGCATTTT. Amino acids: CAISESGGNQPQHF.

CDR3 DNA: TGTGCCAGGGAAAACACCGGGGAGCTGTTTTTT. The encoded protein is CARENTGELFF. The gene calls are TRBV7-9 and TRBJ2-2; D is unclear. This CDR3 is built from 11 residues. Germline values: CDR1 SEHNR, CDR2 FQNEAQ (reference sequence). Trimming cost V 9 bases and J 2 bases, with 4 bases left between them.

The chain has TRBV24-1 and TRBJ2-1; D not resolved. The length of the CDR3 is 12 residues. The V gene's germline CDR1 is KGHDR and CDR2 SFDVKD. V was pared by 6 bases and J by 9 bases, with 11 bases between. As DNA, the CDR3 is TGTGCCACCAGTCTGGTGGTAGGTGAGCAGTTCTTC. This codes for CATSLVVGEQFF.

In its sample, this clone was seen once. The genes are TRBV27 and TRBJ1-4; no definite D call. The length of the CDR3 is 16 residues. Germline V lookup: CDR1 MNHEY, CDR2 SMNVEV (reference sequence). V dropped 5 bases and J dropped 8 bases, with 21 bases sitting between them. The CDR3 nucleotides are TGTGCCAGCAGTCCCGAGTACGAAGGGATCGGCGAAAAACTGTTTTTT. This codes for CASSPEYEGIGEKLFF.

The rearrangement links TRBV7-2 to TRBJ2-7; 7 bases are shared with TRBD1. The CDR3 is 14 amino acids. The V gene's germline CDR1 is SGHTA and CDR2 FQGNSA. The ends lost 0 bases at V and 2 bases at J; junction bases unmatched: 1. The CDR3 region has the DNA TGTGCCAGCAGCTTAGCCACAGGGGCCTACGAGCAGTACTTC. Its translation: CASSLATGAYEQYF.

The chain couples TRBV12-3 or TRBV12-4 to TRBJ1-4, with a tentative D call TRBD1 (5 bases). This CDR3 contains 12 residues. The V end was cut by 8 bases, the J end by 5 bases, with 9 bases between. The DNA for the CDR3 is TGTGCCAGCTCACGGGGGAATGAAAAACTGTTTTTT. Encoded protein: CASSRGNEKLFF.

The V and J genes are TRBV5-6 and TRBJ2-7; perhaps D is TRBD1 or TRBD2 (5 bases each). The CDR3 is 15 amino acids. Germline CDR1 SGHDT, CDR2 YYEEEE. With 4 bases removed from V and 2 bases from J, the gap between germline ends came to 16 bases. CDR3 sequence: CASSVLGERAYEQYF. The CDR3 region has the DNA TGTGCCAGCAGCGTGCTAGGGGAGAGGGCCTACGAGCAGTACTTC.

The V gene is TRBV10-1, the J gene TRBJ2-1, with 7 bases lining up with TRBD1. CDR1 and CDR2 (germline): WNHNN, SYGVQD (reference sequence). V shed 6 bases and J 0 bases; nucleotides not matched to a gene: 5. The CDR3 consists of 15 residues. This CDR3 is CASSDRASSYNEQFF. The DNA of the CDR3 is TGCGCCAGCAGCGACAGGGCGAGCTCCTACAATGAGCAGTTCTTC.

Here the CDR3 reads CASSLARTNEKLFF. CDR3 nucleotides: TGTGCCAGCAGCTTAGCACGAACTAATGAAAAACTGTTTTTT. The genes are TRBV7-9 and TRBJ1-4; D is unresolved. This CDR3 comprises 14 residues. Germline values: CDR1 SEHNR, CDR2 FQNEAQ (reference sequence). The V end lost 0 bases, the J end lost 1 base, and 3 bases lay between the germline ends. The full variable domain, with the rest looked up from reference TRBV7-9 and TRBJ1-4, is DTGVSQNPRHKITKRGQNVTFRCDPISEHNRLYWYRQTLGQGPEFLTYFQNEAQLEKSRLLSDRFSAERPKGSFSTLEIQRTEQGDSAMYLCASSLARTNEKLFFGSGTQLSVL.

This chain connects TRBV30 to TRBJ2-6, with 10 positions matching TRBD1. The CDR3 consists of 17 residues. The germline V gene has CDR1 GTSNPN and CDR2 SVGIG (reference sequence). V gave up 7 bases and J gave up 3 bases; unmatched junction bases: 12. In nucleotides, the CDR3 is TGTGCCTATCACCGGGACAGGGGACGAGGTGGGGCCAACGTCCTGACTTTC. Translation gives CAYHRDRGRGGANVLTF.

The chain is built from TRBV7-9 and TRBJ1-1; no reliable D call. Germline lookup yields CDR1 SEHNR and CDR2 FQNEAQ (reference sequence). Trimming removed 1 base from V and 0 bases from J, with 9 bases in between. The CDR3 consists of 15 residues. CDR3 coding DNA: TGTGCCAGCAGCTTAGTGGGCACGTTGAACACTGAAGCTTTCTTT. Translation: CASSLVGTLNTEAFF.

CDR3 DNA sequence: TGTGCCAGCAGCCCTGGGACAGGGGAGACCGAGCAGTACTTC. This sequence encodes CASSPGTGETEQYF. This sequence joins TRBV3-1 (or the pseudogene TRBV3-2) and TRBJ2-7, with 10 nucleotides matching TRBD1. The germline CDR1 and CDR2 sequences are LGHDT and YNNKEL (reference sequence). With 4 bases clipped from V and 6 bases from J, the junction kept 6 bases outside the gene matches. The CDR3 sequence is 14 residues long.

The gene calls are TRBV5-1 and TRBJ1-5; weak D call: TRBD1 (5 bases). Germline values: CDR1 SGHRS, CDR2 YFSETQ. V gave up 4 bases and J gave up 5 bases, with 10 bases separating them. This CDR3 is 13 amino acids long. CDR3 sequence (DNA): TGCGCCAGCAGCCCCTTAGGGGATCAGCCCCAGCATTTT. Amino acids: CASSPLGDQPQHF.

V gene TRBV19 combines with J gene TRBJ2-2, with D unresolved. Germline CDR1 and CDR2: LNHDA and SQIVND (reference sequence). V was cut by 2 bases and J by 6 bases, with 4 bases left in between. The CDR3 length is 12 residues. The DNA for the CDR3 is TGTGCCAGTAGTATAACGTCCGGGGAGCTGTTTTTT. Its protein product is CASSITSGELFF.

The V and J genes are TRBV5-1 and TRBJ1-4, with D perhaps TRBD1 (5 bases). Trimming removed 7 bases from V and 7 bases from J, with 14 bases in between. CDR1 is SGHRS, CDR2 YFSETQ, per germline. This CDR3 is 13 amino acids long. CDR3 amino acids: CASGASGGEKLFF. CDR3 nucleotide sequence: TGCGCCAGCGGCGCCTCGGGGGGTGAAAAACTGTTTTTT.